This T cell receptor (beta chain) comes out of a study of cytomegalovirus exposure and HLA in healthy donors. With respect to this clone: Its cognate antigen is unknown.

General study findings and limits: Equally common other TCR beta chains were less clonally expanded than HLA-associated ones, a later analysis found. Diagnosis of cytomegalovirus status made by the classifier reportedly showed high specificity and sensitivity. A later analysis found common viral pathogens apparently linked to several of the most significant clusters. A missense variant in DCLRE1C was later tied to TCR beta V- and J-gene trimming.

The primer mix had 60 Vbeta and 13 Jbeta primers. The repertoire was sequenced with immunoSEQ multiplex PCR; TCRdb's copy has only in-frame clones and lacks some. The table includes about 96,000 clones, around 64% detected once. CDR1 and CDR2 from the germline V gene are MNHNY and SVGAGI (reference sequence). The ends were cut back, 6 bases at V and 7 bases at J, with 9 bases in the middle. The CDR3 sequence is 12 residues long. The chain combines TRBV6-6 with TRBJ1-4; D ambiguous. The sample was PBMCs. The receptor's source is a man aged 55-75 years in good health and CMV-seronegative. In nucleotides, the CDR3 is TGTGCCAGCAGCCCTACCTCTGAAAAACTGTTTTTT. Protein: CASSPTSEKLFF.